Below, 8 T cell receptor beta chains from the same sample are listed, as sequenced in a study of identical twins (dated by TCRdb to about 2016). To prepare the library, 5' RACE was applied. This sample was sequenced with an Illumina HiSeq 2000. The raw public data were reprocessed by TCRdb itself: fastp quality trimming at Q25, MiXCR clonotype calling, in-frame beta chains only. Identical CDR3 protein sequences are pooled into one entry, listed with their most common genes and DNA. This sample lists a few hundred thousand distinct CDR3 sequences; approximately 11% were detected once. The top ten constitute roughly 3.7% of the sample. These data were also filed under a second study, of yellow fever vaccine responses in identical twins.

The specimen sequenced was memory (CD45RO+) T cells sorted from blood. What the cell subset or site label conveys for this sample: CD45RO+ enriched T cells. The receptors were sampled from a woman between 18 and 30 years old in good health.

This clonotype has a handful of counts. The rearrangement uses TRBV6-1 and TRBJ1-1; 8 bases match TRBD1. The CDR3 runs to 15 residues. Germline loops: CDR1 MNHNS, CDR2 SASEGT. V shed 5 bases and J 5 bases; nucleotides not matched to a gene: 10. CDR3 amino acids: CASSIETGVGTEAFF. CDR3 DNA: TGTGCCAGCAGTATTGAGACAGGGGTTGGGACTGAAGCTTTCTTT.

This clonotype showed up many times. The genes are TRBV29-1 and TRBJ2-5, with D possibly being TRBD2 (6 bases). The germline V gene has CDR1 SQVTM and CDR2 ANQGSEA. V was shortened by 5 bases and J by 7 bases, with 8 bases between the two germline ends. The CDR3 runs 10 residues. The CDR3 nucleotides read TGCAGCGTTCTCGGGGGGACCCAGTACTTC. Translated: CSVLGGTQYF. Filled out from reference TRBV29-1 and TRBJ2-5, the complete variable domain reads SAVISQKPSRDICQRGTSLTIQCQVDSQVTMMFWYRQQPGQSLTLIATANQGSEATYESGFVIDKFPISRPNLTFSTLTVSNMSPEDSSIYLCSVLGGTQYFGPGTRLLVL.

Concerning this clonotype itself: A read error may account for a junction end that differs from germline. The CDR3, as DNA: TGTACCAGCAGCCAGGGGACTAACAACGTCCTGACTTTC. Its protein is CTSSQGTNNVLTF. This chain joins TRBV5-4 and TRBJ2-6; a weak D match, TRBD2 (7 bases). The CDR3 has 13 amino acids. Germline V gene lookup returns CDR1 SGHNT and CDR2 YYREEE (reference sequence).

This clonotype was seen a few times. V gene TRBV29-1 combines with J gene TRBJ2-1; D uncertain. CDR3 length: 13 residues. Per the germline V gene, CDR1 is SQVTM and CDR2 is ANQGSEA. V was clipped by 7 bases and J by 7 bases, with 17 bases between them. CDR3 protein: CSALGGFENEQFF. CDR3 sequence (DNA): TGCAGCGCCCTAGGTGGGTTTGAGAATGAGCAGTTCTTC.

Concerning this clonotype: At one end, the junction sequence differs from germline, possibly due to a read error. This chain links TRBV20-1 with TRBJ2-4, with 9 positions matching TRBD1. This CDR3 is built from 17 residues. Per germline, CDR1 DFQATT and CDR2 SNEGSKA (reference sequence). The CDR3 nucleotides read TGCTGTGCTAGACCGGGACAGGGAGGGGCGGCCAAAAACATTCAGTACTTC. It translates to CCARPGQGGAAKNIQYF.

The rearrangement joins TRBV5-6 to TRBJ1-2; TRBD1 might be the D (6 bases). The CDR3 runs to 14 residues. V was cut by 6 bases and J by 7 bases, with 19 bases left in between. Looked up from germline, CDR1 is SGHDT and CDR2 is YYEEEE. The CDR3 DNA reads as TGTGCCAGCACCGCGACGGGGGCTATCTTTGGCTACACCTTC. Translating gives CASTATGAIFGYTF. Combining the CDR3 with reference TRBV5-6 and TRBJ1-2 gives the whole variable domain DAGVTQSPTHLIKTRGQQVTLRCSPKSGHDTVSWYQQALGQGPQFIFQYYEEEERQRGNFPDRFSGHQFPNYSSELNVNALLLGDSALYLCASTATGAIFGYTFGSGTRLTVV.

The table lists this clonotype with many counts. The chain has TRBV5-1 and TRBJ1-6, with TRBD1 matching over 7 bases. Germline lookup yields CDR1 SGHRS and CDR2 YFSETQ. This CDR3 is 15 amino acids long. Trimming took 3 bases from V and 7 from J; bases not matched to a gene: 7. The CDR3 is CASSYGTVINSPLHF. CDR3 nucleotide sequence: TGCGCCAGCAGCTACGGGACAGTGATAAATTCACCCCTCCACTTT. The full variable domain, in which reference TRBV5-1 and TRBJ1-6 provide the parts outside the CDR3, is KAGVTQTPRYLIKTRGQQVTLSCSPISGHRSVSWYQQTPGQGLQFLFEYFSETQRNKGNFPGRFSGRQFSNSRSEMNVSTLELGDSALYLCASSYGTVINSPLHFGNGTRLTVT.

CDR3 nucleotide sequence: TGTGCCAGCGCAAAACCGGGACAGGGGTTCAACGAGCAGTACTTC. This sequence encodes CASAKPGQGFNEQYF. This sequence joins TRBV11-1 and TRBJ2-7, with TRBD1 matching over 10 bases. Losses at the gene ends were 8 bases for V and 5 bases for J; bases not matched to a gene: 12. The CDR3 sequence is 15 residues long. From germline, CDR1 is SGHAT and CDR2 FQDESV (reference sequence). The whole variable domain, filled in from reference TRBV11-1 and TRBJ2-7, reads EAEVAQSPRYKITEKSQAVAFWCDPISGHATLYWYRQILGQGPELLVQFQDESVVDDSQLPKDRFSAERLKGVDSTLKIQPAELGDSAMYLCASAKPGQGFNEQYFGPGTRLTVT.